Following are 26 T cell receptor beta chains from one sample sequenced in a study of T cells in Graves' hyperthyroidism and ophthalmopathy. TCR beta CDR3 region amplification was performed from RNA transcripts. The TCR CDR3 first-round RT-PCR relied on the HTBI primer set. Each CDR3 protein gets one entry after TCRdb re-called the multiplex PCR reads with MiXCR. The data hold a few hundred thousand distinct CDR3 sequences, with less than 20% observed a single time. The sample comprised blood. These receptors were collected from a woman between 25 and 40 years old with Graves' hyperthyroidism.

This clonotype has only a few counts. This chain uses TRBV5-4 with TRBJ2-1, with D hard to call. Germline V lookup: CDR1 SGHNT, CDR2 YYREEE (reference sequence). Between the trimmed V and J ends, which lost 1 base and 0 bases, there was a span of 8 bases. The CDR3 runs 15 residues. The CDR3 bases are TGTGCCAGCAGCTTGTTGTATAGCTCCTACAATGAGCAGTTCTTC. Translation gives CASSLLYSSYNEQFF.

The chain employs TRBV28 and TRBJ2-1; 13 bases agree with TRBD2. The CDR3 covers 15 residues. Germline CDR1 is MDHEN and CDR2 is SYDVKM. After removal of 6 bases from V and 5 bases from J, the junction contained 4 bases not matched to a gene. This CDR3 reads CASSKGLAGNNEQFF. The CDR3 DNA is TGTGCCAGCAGCAAGGGACTAGCGGGAAACAATGAGCAGTTCTTC.

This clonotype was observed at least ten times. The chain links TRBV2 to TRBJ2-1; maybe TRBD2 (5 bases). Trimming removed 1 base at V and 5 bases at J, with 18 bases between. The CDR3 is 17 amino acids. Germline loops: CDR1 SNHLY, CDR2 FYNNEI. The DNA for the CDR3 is TGTGCCAGCAGTGAAGTTGAGGGTCGATTTTTGAACAATGAGCAGTTCTTC. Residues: CASSEVEGRFLNNEQFF.

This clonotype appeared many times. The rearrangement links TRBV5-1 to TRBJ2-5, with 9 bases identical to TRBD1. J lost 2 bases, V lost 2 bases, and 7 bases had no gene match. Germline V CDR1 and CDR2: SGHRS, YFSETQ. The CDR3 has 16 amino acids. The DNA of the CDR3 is TGCGCCAGCAGCTTCCAGCCGGGACAGGGACAAGAGACCCAGTACTTC. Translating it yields CASSFQPGQGQETQYF.

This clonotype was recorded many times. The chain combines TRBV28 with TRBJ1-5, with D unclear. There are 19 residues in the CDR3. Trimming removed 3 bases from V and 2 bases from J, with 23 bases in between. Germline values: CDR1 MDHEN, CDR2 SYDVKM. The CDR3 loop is CASSLGRTIRAHRNQPQHF. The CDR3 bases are TGTGCCAGCAGTTTGGGCCGGACCATCAGAGCGCACCGCAATCAGCCCCAGCATTTT.

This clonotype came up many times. Here the CDR3 DNA reads TGTGCCAGCAGTAGACTAGCGGTCACAGATACGCAGTATTTT. It is translated as CASSRLAVTDTQYF. The V call is TRBV12-3 or TRBV12-4, the J call TRBJ2-3, with 9 bases identical to TRBD2. The CDR3 is 14 amino acids. With V trimmed by 5 bases and J by 2 bases, 2 bases remained unmatched.

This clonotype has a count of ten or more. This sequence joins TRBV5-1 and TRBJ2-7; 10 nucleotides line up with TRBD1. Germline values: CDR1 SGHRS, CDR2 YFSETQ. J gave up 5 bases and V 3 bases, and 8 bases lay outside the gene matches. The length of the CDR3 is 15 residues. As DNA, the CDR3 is TGCGCCAGCAGCTCCTCCGGGACAGGGGTGCACGAGCAGTACTTC. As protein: CASSSSGTGVHEQYF. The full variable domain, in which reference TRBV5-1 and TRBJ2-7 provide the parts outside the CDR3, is KAGVTQTPRYLIKTRGQQVTLSCSPISGHRSVSWYQQTPGQGLQFLFEYFSETQRNKGNFPGRFSGRQFSNSRSEMNVSTLELGDSALYLCASSSSGTGVHEQYFGPGTRLTVT.

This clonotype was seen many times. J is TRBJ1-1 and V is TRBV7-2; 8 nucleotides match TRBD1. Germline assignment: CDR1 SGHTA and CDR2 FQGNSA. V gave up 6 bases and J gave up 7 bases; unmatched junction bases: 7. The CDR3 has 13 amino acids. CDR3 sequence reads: CASRTTGAGEAFF. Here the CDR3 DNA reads TGTGCCAGCAGGACGACAGGGGCGGGTGAAGCTTTCTTT.

CDR3 coding DNA: TGTGCCACTTCCGGGACAGGGTATATCCACGAGCAGTACTTC. The encoded protein is CATSGTGYIHEQYF. The rearrangement joins TRBV7-9 to TRBJ2-7, with 9 bases that match TRBD1. The CDR3 totals 14 residues. After removal of 10 bases from V and 5 bases from J, the junction contained 12 bases not matched to a gene. Germline V lookup: CDR1 SEHNR, CDR2 FQNEAQ (reference sequence).

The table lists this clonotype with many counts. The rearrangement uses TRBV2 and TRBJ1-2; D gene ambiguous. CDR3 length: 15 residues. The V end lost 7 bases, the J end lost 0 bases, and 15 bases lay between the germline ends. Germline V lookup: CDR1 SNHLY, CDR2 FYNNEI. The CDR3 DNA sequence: TGTGCCAGCATAGGTAGACCTCCGGCTAACTATGGCTACACCTTC. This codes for CASIGRPPANYGYTF. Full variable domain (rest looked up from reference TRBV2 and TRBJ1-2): EPEVTQTPSHQVTQMGQEVILRCVPISNHLYFYWYRQILGQKVEFLVSFYNNEISEKSEIFDDQFSVERPDGSNFTLKIRSTKLEDSAMYFCASIGRPPANYGYTFGSGTRLTVV.

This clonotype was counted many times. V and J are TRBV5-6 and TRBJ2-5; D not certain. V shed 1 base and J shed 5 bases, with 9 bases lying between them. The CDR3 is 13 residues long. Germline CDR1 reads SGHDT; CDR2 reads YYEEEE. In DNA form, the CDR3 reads TGTGCCAGCAGCTTGATCCGGGTTGAGACCCAGTACTTC. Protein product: CASSLIRVETQYF. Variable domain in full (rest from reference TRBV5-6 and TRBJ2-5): DAGVTQSPTHLIKTRGQQVTLRCSPKSGHDTVSWYQQALGQGPQFIFQYYEEEERQRGNFPDRFSGHQFPNYSSELNVNALLLGDSALYLCASSLIRVETQYFGPGTRLLVL.

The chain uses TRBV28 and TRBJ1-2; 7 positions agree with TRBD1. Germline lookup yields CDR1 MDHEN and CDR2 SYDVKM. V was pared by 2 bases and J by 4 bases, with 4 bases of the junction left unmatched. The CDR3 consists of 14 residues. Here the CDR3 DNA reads TGTGCCAGCAGTTTACGAGGGGGCGCCTATGGCTACACCTTC. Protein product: CASSLRGGAYGYTF.

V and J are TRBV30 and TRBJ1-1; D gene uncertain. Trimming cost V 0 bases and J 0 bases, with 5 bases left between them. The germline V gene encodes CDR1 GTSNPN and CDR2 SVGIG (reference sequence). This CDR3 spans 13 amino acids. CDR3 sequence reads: CAWSVQMNTEAFF. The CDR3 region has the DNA TGTGCCTGGAGTGTACAGATGAACACTGAAGCTTTCTTT.

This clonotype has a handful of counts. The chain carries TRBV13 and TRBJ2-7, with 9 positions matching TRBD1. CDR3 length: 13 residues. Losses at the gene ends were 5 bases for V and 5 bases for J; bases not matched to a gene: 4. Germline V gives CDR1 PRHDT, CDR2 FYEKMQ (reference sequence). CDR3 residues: CASSRDRDDEQYF. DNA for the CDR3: TGTGCCAGCAGCCGGGACAGGGACGACGAGCAGTACTTC.

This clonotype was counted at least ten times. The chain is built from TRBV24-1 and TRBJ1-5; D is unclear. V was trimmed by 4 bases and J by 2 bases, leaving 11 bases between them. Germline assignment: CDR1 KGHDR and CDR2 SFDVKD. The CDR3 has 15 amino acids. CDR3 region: CATSDPTGGNQPQHF. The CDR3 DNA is TGTGCCACCAGTGACCCGACCGGCGGCAATCAGCCCCAGCATTTT.

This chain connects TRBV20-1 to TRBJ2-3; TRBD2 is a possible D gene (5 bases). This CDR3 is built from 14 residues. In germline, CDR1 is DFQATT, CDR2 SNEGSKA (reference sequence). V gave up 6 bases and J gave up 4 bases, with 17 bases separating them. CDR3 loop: CSAPPGNSADTQYF. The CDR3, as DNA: TGCAGTGCCCCCCCCGGGAATAGCGCAGATACGCAGTATTTT.

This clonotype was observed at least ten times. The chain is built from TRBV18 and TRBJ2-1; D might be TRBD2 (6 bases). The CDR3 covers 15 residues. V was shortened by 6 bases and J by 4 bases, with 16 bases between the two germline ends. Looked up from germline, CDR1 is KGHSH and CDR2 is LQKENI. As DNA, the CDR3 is TGTGCCAGCTCCGGCGGGGCCGGGCCTTACAATGAGCAGTTCTTC. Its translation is CASSGGAGPYNEQFF.

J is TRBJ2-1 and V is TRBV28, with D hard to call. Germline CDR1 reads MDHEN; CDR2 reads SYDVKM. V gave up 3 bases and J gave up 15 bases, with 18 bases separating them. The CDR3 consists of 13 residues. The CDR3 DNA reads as TGTGCCAGCAGTTTTTTTGATAGGCAAAATCGGTTCTTC. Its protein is CASSFFDRQNRFF. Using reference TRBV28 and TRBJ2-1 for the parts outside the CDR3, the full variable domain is DVKVTQSSRYLVKRTGEKVFLECVQDMDHENMFWYRQDPGLGLRLIYFSYDVKMKEKGDIPEGYSVSREKKERFSLILESASTNQTSMYLCASSFFDRQNRFFGPGTRLTVL.

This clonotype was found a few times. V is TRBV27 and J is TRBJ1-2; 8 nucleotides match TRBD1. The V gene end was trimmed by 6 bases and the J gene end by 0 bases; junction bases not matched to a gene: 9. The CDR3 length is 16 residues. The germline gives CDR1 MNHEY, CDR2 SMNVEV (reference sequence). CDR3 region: CASSPQGARTNYGYTF. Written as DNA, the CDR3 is TGTGCCAGCAGCCCCCAGGGGGCGCGTACTAACTATGGCTACACCTTC.

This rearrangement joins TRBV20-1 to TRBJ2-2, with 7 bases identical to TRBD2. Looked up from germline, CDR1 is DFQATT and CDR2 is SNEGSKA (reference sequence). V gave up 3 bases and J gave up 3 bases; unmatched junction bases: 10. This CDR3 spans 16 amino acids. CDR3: CSARSMREWDTGELFF. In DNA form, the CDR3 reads TGCAGTGCTAGGTCTATGCGGGAGTGGGACACCGGGGAGCTGTTTTTT.

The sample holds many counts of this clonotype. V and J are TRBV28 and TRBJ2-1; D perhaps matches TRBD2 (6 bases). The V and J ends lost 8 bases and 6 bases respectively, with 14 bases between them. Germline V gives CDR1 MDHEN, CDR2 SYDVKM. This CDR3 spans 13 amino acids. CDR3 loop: CASAKEGINEQFF. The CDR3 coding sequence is TGTGCCAGCGCCAAGGAGGGGATCAATGAGCAGTTCTTC.

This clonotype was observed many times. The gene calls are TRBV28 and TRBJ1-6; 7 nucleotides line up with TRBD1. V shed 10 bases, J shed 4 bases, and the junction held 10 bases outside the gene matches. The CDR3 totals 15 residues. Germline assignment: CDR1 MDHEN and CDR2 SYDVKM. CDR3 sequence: CATVGDSPYNSPLHF. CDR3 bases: TGTGCCACCGTTGGGGACAGCCCATATAATTCACCCCTCCACTTT. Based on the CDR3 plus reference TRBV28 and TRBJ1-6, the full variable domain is DVKVTQSSRYLVKRTGEKVFLECVQDMDHENMFWYRQDPGLGLRLIYFSYDVKMKEKGDIPEGYSVSREKKERFSLILESASTNQTSMYLCATVGDSPYNSPLHFGNGTRLTVT.

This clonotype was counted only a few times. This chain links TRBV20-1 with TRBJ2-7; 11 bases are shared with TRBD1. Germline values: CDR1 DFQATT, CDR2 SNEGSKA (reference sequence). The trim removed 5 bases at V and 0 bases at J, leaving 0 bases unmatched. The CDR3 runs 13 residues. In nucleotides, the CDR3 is TGCAGTGCTGGGACAGGGGGCTCCTACGAGCAGTACTTC. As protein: CSAGTGGSYEQYF.

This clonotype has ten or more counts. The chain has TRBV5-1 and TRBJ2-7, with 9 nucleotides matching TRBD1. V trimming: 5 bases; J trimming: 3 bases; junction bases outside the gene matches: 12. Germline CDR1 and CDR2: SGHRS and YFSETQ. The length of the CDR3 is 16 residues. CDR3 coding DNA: TGCGCCAGCAGTATAAGTACGGGACAGGGACTCTACGAGCAGTACTTC. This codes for CASSISTGQGLYEQYF.

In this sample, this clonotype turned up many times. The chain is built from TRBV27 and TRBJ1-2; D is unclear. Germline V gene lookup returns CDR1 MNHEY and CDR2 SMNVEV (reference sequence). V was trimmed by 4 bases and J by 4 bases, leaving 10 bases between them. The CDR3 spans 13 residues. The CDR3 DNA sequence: TGTGCCAGCAGTTACGTGTGGGGCTATGGCTACACCTTC. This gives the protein CASSYVWGYGYTF.

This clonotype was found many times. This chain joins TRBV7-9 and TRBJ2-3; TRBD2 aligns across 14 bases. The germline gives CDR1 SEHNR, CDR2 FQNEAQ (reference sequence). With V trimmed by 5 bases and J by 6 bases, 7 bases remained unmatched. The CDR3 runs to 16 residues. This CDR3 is CASSPGLAGEHDTQYF. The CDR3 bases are TGTGCCAGCAGCCCGGGACTAGCGGGAGAACACGATACGCAGTATTTT.